The source of this TCR beta chain is a study of blood T cell repertoires in COVID-19. As processed by the authors: It was from reference gene primer amplification that nucleated cell counts were estimated. Clones were sequenced by immunoSEQ multiplex PCR, and TCRdb holds only the in-frame ones, with some missing. That table furnishes V, J and clone size, whereas the DNA furnished D and trimming. The profile covers 200,000 to 250,000 clones, with 82% appearing a single time and 7.5% to 9.5% taken by the ten largest. The V end was cut by 6 bases, the J end by 1 base, with 3 bases between. CDR1 and CDR2 (germline): MDHEN, SYDVKM. The CDR3 is made up of 12 amino acids.

J is TRBJ2-2 and V is TRBV28; D gene uncertain. This clonotype originated in a woman at least 80 years old with COVID-19, enrolled during active disease. Sequencing was done on a sample of peripheral blood. CDR3 sequence reads: CASRRNTGELFF. The CDR3 nucleotides read TGTGCCAGCAGGAGGAACACCGGGGAGCTGTTTTTT.